These 31 T cell receptor beta chains were sequenced from one sample in a study of response to subunit inactivated influenza vaccine (dated by TCRdb to the late 2010s). The library was prepared using RT-PCR. The listed sequencing device is Illumina HiSeq 2500. TCRdb's own reprocessing of the public reads used fastp at Q25 and MiXCR and kept productive beta chains. CDR3 protein duplicates are merged, each entry listing the most common genes and DNA. Present in this sample are 150,000 to 200,000 distinct CDR3 sequences, roughly 12% of which were seen just once. The ten largest clones add up to 25% to 30% of the sample. The sample was also reused in another study, on T cells expressing NK-cell markers. From the second report: TCR beta cDNA libraries were made by 5'RACE template switching that added a universal primer site and unique molecular identifiers.

Source: CD8+ T cells sorted from PBMCs, taken about 11 days after vaccination. These receptors originate from a man aged 45-65 years who received an inactivated influenza vaccine. Donor details come from another sample of the same person, matched by shared clones.

This clonotype was counted only a few times. The chain recombines TRBV7-8 with TRBJ2-4; TRBD1 matches at 7 bases. The V gene end was trimmed by 5 bases and the J gene end by 0 bases; junction bases not matched to a gene: 10. This CDR3 region has 17 residues. Germline loops: CDR1 SGHVS, CDR2 FQNEAQ. The chain's CDR3 is CASSPRRDSLAKNIQYF. The CDR3 bases are TGTGCCAGCAGCCCGCGCCGGGACAGCTTAGCCAAAAACATTCAGTACTTC.

This clonotype was counted ten times or more. The chain couples TRBV7-9 to TRBJ2-7; D unresolved. In germline, CDR1 is SEHNR, CDR2 FQNEAQ (reference sequence). V lost 10 bases, J lost 5 bases, and 15 bases lay in between. CDR3 length: 12 amino acids. CDR3 region: CATDVGGDEQYF. The CDR3 DNA reads TGTGCCACCGACGTGGGCGGAGACGAGCAGTACTTC.

This clonotype was seen a few times. The chain employs TRBV30 and TRBJ1-1, with D unresolved. Trimming stripped 0 bases from V and 8 bases from J, with 7 bases between. CDR1 GTSNPN and CDR2 SVGIG come from the germline V gene (reference sequence). The CDR3 spans 11 residues. CDR3 in amino acids: CAWSVQWEAFF. The DNA for the CDR3 is TGTGCCTGGAGTGTACAGTGGGAAGCTTTCTTT.

This rearrangement joins TRBV20-1 to TRBJ1-6; possible D gene TRBD1, 6 bases. Germline V CDR1 and CDR2: DFQATT, SNEGSKA (reference sequence). Trimming shortened V by 6 bases and J by 8 bases, and 14 bases separated the two germline ends. This CDR3 has 13 residues. The CDR3 nucleotides are TGCAGTGCCTCAAGGGGGTCCCATTCACCCCTCCACTTT. It encodes CSASRGSHSPLHF.

In its sample, this clonotype was seen a few times. The chain links TRBV10-3 to TRBJ2-3, with D possibly being TRBD2 (6 bases). Germline values: CDR1 ENHRY, CDR2 SYGVKD. The CDR3 totals 18 residues. The V gene lost 10 bases and the J gene lost 0 bases, with 26 bases spanning the gap. The CDR3 DNA reads TGTGCCACCCTAAAAGCGGGCCCCTATGGTTCTAGCACAGATACGCAGTATTTT. Translation gives CATLKAGPYGSSTDTQYF.

J is TRBJ2-7 and V is TRBV5-1; 9 positions agree with TRBD1. CDR1 is SGHRS, CDR2 YFSETQ, per germline. The trim removed 1 base at V and 6 bases at J, leaving 5 bases unmatched. This CDR3 is 14 amino acids long. The CDR3 region is CASSLSGTGSEQYF. The CDR3 coding sequence is TGCGCCAGCAGCTTGTCGGGGACAGGGAGCGAGCAGTACTTC.

This clonotype has just a few counts. The chain has TRBV7-3 and TRBJ2-1; D is perhaps TRBD1 (7 bases). Germline V gives CDR1 SGHTA, CDR2 FQGTGA. The CDR3 covers 16 residues. Trimming removed 0 bases at V and 5 bases at J, with 14 bases between. CDR3 sequence reads: CASSLTVTGRNNEQFF. The CDR3 DNA is TGTGCCAGCAGCTTAACGGTGACAGGGAGGAACAATGAGCAGTTCTTC.

This clonotype has a count of ten or more. This rearrangement joins TRBV6-2 or TRBV6-3 to TRBJ2-1; 11 positions agree with TRBD2. With 7 bases clipped from V and 2 bases from J, the junction kept 1 base outside the gene matches. CDR1 is MNHEY and CDR2 is SVGEGT in the germline V gene. The CDR3 runs 14 residues. The CDR3 bases are TGTGCCAGCAAACTAGCGGGGGCCTACAATGAGCAGTTCTTC. Translation: CASKLAGAYNEQFF.

J is TRBJ1-1 and V is TRBV29-1; the D gene is possibly TRBD1 (5 bases). The CDR3 consists of 11 residues. Trimming cost V 4 bases and J 6 bases, with 9 bases left between them. Germline CDR1 and CDR2: SQVTM and ANQGSEA. The CDR3 coding sequence is TGCAGCGTTGGTAGGGGAGCTGAAGCTTTCTTT. Amino acid sequence: CSVGRGAEAFF.

This clonotype was seen more than once but under ten times. The chain employs TRBV27 and TRBJ2-2; maybe TRBD1 (6 bases). CDR1 MNHEY and CDR2 SMNVEV come from the germline V gene (reference sequence). There are 15 residues in the CDR3. Trimming shortened V by 2 bases and J by 2 bases, and 9 bases separated the two germline ends. CDR3 protein: CASSLGGGNTGELFF. The CDR3 nucleotides are TGTGCCAGCAGTTTAGGGGGCGGTAACACCGGGGAGCTGTTTTTT.

This clonotype was seen repeatedly, ten times or more. V gene TRBV12-3 or TRBV12-4 combines with J gene TRBJ1-2; D perhaps matches TRBD1 (6 bases). Trimming took 5 bases from V and 2 from J, leaving 15 bases between them. The CDR3 consists of 15 residues. CDR3 bases: TGTGCCAGCAGTACGGACAGCCGACCCAACTATGGCTACACCTTC. Encoded protein: CASSTDSRPNYGYTF.

This clonotype was detected a few times. The CDR3 here is CASSQGQSYEQYF. The CDR3 region has the DNA TGTGCCAGCAGCCAAGGCCAGAGCTACGAGCAGTACTTC. The V and J genes are TRBV3-1 and TRBJ2-7; no firm D call. Trimming cost V 1 base and J 3 bases, with 7 bases left between them. Germline loops: CDR1 LGHDT, CDR2 YNNKEL (reference sequence). CDR3 length equals 13 residues.

The chain has TRBV10-3 and TRBJ2-7; 9 positions match TRBD1. V dropped 6 bases and J dropped 2; count of bases not matched to a gene: 5. The CDR3 consists of 14 residues. Looked up from germline, CDR1 is ENHRY and CDR2 is SYGVKD. CDR3 region: CAISSGTGPYEQYF. In nucleotides, the CDR3 is TGTGCCATCAGCTCCGGGACAGGGCCCTACGAGCAGTACTTC.

A few counts support this clonotype. The chain couples TRBV28 to TRBJ2-7; 8 bases fit TRBD1. Germline V gene lookup returns CDR1 MDHEN and CDR2 SYDVKM. V shed 8 bases and J 3 bases; nucleotides not matched to a gene: 9. CDR3 length: 14 residues. The CDR3 is CASLTGTGHYEQYF. As DNA, the CDR3 is TGTGCCAGCCTAACCGGGACAGGTCACTACGAGCAGTACTTC.

The genes are TRBV6-5 and TRBJ2-3; maybe TRBD1 (6 bases). Germline V gene data show CDR1 as MNHEY and CDR2 as SVGAGI. V shed 4 bases and J shed 0 bases, with 11 bases lying between them. The CDR3 runs to 15 residues. CDR3 amino acids: CASSFGTSSTDTQYF. CDR3 coding DNA: TGTGCCAGCAGTTTCGGGACATCTAGCACAGATACGCAGTATTTT.

This clonotype was counted only a few times. This may come from a read error, since a much larger clone is one base off. The CDR3 DNA sequence: TGTGCCAGCAGCGTAATGAACACTGAAGCTTTCTTT. Translation: CASSVMNTEAFF. The chain is built from TRBV11-2 and TRBJ1-1; D gene unclear. V dropped 5 bases and J dropped 0 bases, with 4 bases sitting between them. CDR1 and CDR2 (germline): SGHAT, FQNNGV. The CDR3 runs to 12 residues.

This clonotype has just a few counts. The rearrangement joins TRBV4-3 to TRBJ2-2; 10 bases are shared with TRBD1. With 3 bases clipped from V and 6 bases from J, the junction kept 7 bases outside the gene matches. Germline V gene lookup returns CDR1 LGHNA and CDR2 YSLEER. This CDR3 spans 16 amino acids. The CDR3 DNA reads as TGCGCCAGCAGCCATCGGACAGGGGGTTTAGCCGGGGAGCTGTTTTTT. Encoded protein: CASSHRTGGLAGELFF.

The chain is built from TRBV7-8 and TRBJ2-1, with no clear D. V was trimmed by 4 bases and J by 9 bases, leaving 10 bases between them. This CDR3 is 12 amino acids long. Germline V gives CDR1 SGHVS, CDR2 FQNEAQ. The CDR3 DNA reads as TGTGCCAGCAGCTCAGGCATGGGTGAGCAGTTCTTC. Its translation is CASSSGMGEQFF.

In this sample, this clonotype turned up a few times. For the CDR3, the DNA is TGTGCCAGCAGCCCTGAGGACATCGAGCAGTTCTTC. Encoded protein: CASSPEDIEQFF. The chain recombines TRBV11-2 with TRBJ2-1; D may be TRBD1 (5 bases). CDR3 length equals 12 residues. Germline CDR1 is SGHAT and CDR2 is FQNNGV. V dropped 5 bases and J dropped 10 bases, with 12 bases sitting between them.

This clonotype has more than one count but fewer than ten. The chain joins TRBV7-8 to TRBJ2-7; TRBD2 matches 15 bases. Germline assignment: CDR1 SGHVS and CDR2 FQNEAQ. The ends lost 5 bases at V and 12 bases at J; junction bases unmatched: 8. The CDR3 is 14 amino acids. CDR3 sequence (DNA): TGTGCCAGCAGCCAGGGACTAGCGGGGGGATCTTTGTACTTC. This codes for CASSQGLAGGSLYF. The full variable domain, with the rest looked up from reference TRBV7-8 and TRBJ2-7, is GAGVSQSPRYKVAKRGQDVALRCDPISGHVSLFWYQQALGQGPEFLTYFQNEAQLDKSGLPSDRFFAERPEGSVSTLKIQRTQQEDSAVYLCASSQGLAGGSLYFGPGTRLTVT.

This clonotype showed up just a few times. V is TRBV28 and J is TRBJ2-1; unclear D gene. In germline, CDR1 is MDHEN, CDR2 SYDVKM. The CDR3 is 16 residues long. V lost 4 bases and J lost 0, with 13 bases in between. CDR3 amino acids: CASSSSTPSSYNEQFF. The DNA of the CDR3 is TGTGCCAGCAGTTCCTCGACTCCAAGCTCCTACAATGAGCAGTTCTTC.

About this clonotype itself: At one end, the junction sequence differs from germline, possibly due to a read error. V gene TRBV12-3 or TRBV12-4 combines with J gene TRBJ2-2; a weak D match, TRBD1 (6 bases). The CDR3 has 11 residues. CDR3 residues: CASSLAGGLFF. For the CDR3, the DNA is TGTGCCAGCAGTTTAGCAGGGGGGCTGTTTTTT.

Here the CDR3 DNA reads TGTGCCAGCAGCGTAGGGACTAGCGGAAAACGGGATGAGCAGTTCTTC. The encoded protein is CASSVGTSGKRDEQFF. The V call is TRBV9, the J call TRBJ2-1; 10 nucleotides agree with TRBD2. Trimming took 0 bases from V and 8 from J; bases not matched to a gene: 8. The germline V gene has CDR1 SGDLS and CDR2 YYNGEE. The CDR3 totals 16 residues. The whole variable domain, filled in from reference TRBV9 and TRBJ2-1, reads DSGVTQTPKHLITATGQRVTLRCSPRSGDLSVYWYQQSLDQGLQFLIQYYNGEERAKGNILERFSAQQFPDLHSELNLSSLELGDSALYFCASSVGTSGKRDEQFFGPGTRLTVL.

The V and J genes are TRBV4-3 and TRBJ2-7, with 11 bases lining up with TRBD1. The trim removed 1 base at V and 1 base at J, leaving 3 bases unmatched. Germline V CDR1 and CDR2: LGHNA, YSLEER. CDR3 length equals 16 residues. The CDR3 DNA reads as TGCGCCAGCAGCCAAGCTGGACAGGGGGCTTCCTACGAGCAGTACTTC. Residues: CASSQAGQGASYEQYF.

The CDR3 reads CASSLSGRATNEQFF. The CDR3 coding sequence is TGCGCCAGCAGCCTTAGCGGGAGGGCCACGAATGAGCAGTTCTTC. The chain joins TRBV5-1 to TRBJ2-1; the match to TRBD2 covers 11 bases. Germline V gene sequence: CDR1 SGHRS, CDR2 YFSETQ. The CDR3 sequence is 15 residues long. The V gene end was trimmed by 4 bases and the J gene end by 7 bases; junction bases not matched to a gene: 7.

The chain employs TRBV25-1 and TRBJ1-5; D might be TRBD1 (5 bases). The V gene's germline CDR1 is MGHDK and CDR2 SYGVNS. There are 13 residues in the CDR3. V lost 3 bases to trimming and J lost 6 bases, with 9 bases between them. In DNA form, the CDR3 reads TGTGCCAGCAGTGATGGGACGAGTCAGCCCCAGCATTTT. It is translated as CASSDGTSQPQHF.

The rearrangement joins TRBV4-1 to TRBJ2-1; tentatively, D is TRBD1 (5 bases). In germline, CDR1 is MGHRA, CDR2 YSYEKL. Trimming pared 0 bases from V and 7 bases from J, leaving 16 bases between. The CDR3 contains 16 residues. CDR3 amino acids: CASSQDLDSYRNEQFF. DNA for the CDR3: TGCGCCAGCAGCCAAGATTTAGACAGTTATAGGAATGAGCAGTTCTTC.

This clonotype came up a few times. CDR3 sequence (DNA): TGCAGTGCTAGTGGCGGGGGGGCCGGTTCCTACAATGAGCAGTTCTTC. This translates into CSASGGGAGSYNEQFF. This chain connects TRBV20-1 to TRBJ2-1; 9 nucleotides align to TRBD2. CDR3 size: 16 residues. Germline CDR1 reads DFQATT; CDR2 reads SNEGSKA (reference sequence). V lost 3 bases and J lost 1; bases outside the gene matches: 7.

This clonotype has only a few counts. An end of the junction does not agree with germline; a read error may underlie this. The V gene is TRBV20-1, the J gene TRBJ2-2, with 7 bases lining up with TRBD1. Germline CDR1 DFQATT, CDR2 SNEGSKA (reference sequence). The CDR3 runs 14 residues. CDR3 bases: TGCAGTACCTACAGACAGGGTCGAACCGAGGAGCTGTTTTTT. Encoded protein: CSTYRQGRTEELFF.

In this sample, this clonotype turned up a few times. The chain joins TRBV12-3 or TRBV12-4 to TRBJ1-4; unclear D gene. This CDR3 comprises 12 residues. Trimming shortened V by 8 bases and J by 4 bases, and 8 bases separated the two germline ends. CDR3 nucleotide sequence: TGTGCCAGCGGGCAGATTAATGAAAAACTGTTTTTT. As protein: CASGQINEKLFF.

This CDR3 reads CSVWGGRGLKFF. In nucleotides, the CDR3 is TGCAGCGTTTGGGGAGGGCGCGGACTAAAGTTCTTC. V and J are TRBV29-1 and TRBJ2-1, with 7 bases lining up with TRBD2. The germline V gene has CDR1 SQVTM and CDR2 ANQGSEA. The CDR3 extends over 12 amino acids. After removal of 5 bases from V and 14 bases from J, the junction contained 12 bases not matched to a gene.